These 29 T cell receptor beta chains came from one sample sequenced in a study of OX40 agonist ivuxolimab in advanced cancers. Receptor amplification or capture employed the immunoSEQ multiplex PCR assay. TCRdb retrieved this table from immuneACCESS and kept in-frame rearrangements only. Not all clones are present; in checked studies, unresolved V genes account for under half, and no reason is known for the remainder. The table for this sample lists 40,000 or so clones; about 88% of them were counted only once. In total, the top ten clones hold approximately 13% of the sample. The sequences come from CD4+ or CD8+ T cells sorted from blood, collected in a trial of the OX40 agonist ivuxolimab. The receptors were gathered from an adult with an advanced solid tumor such as melanoma, head and neck, liver or kidney cancer.

This clone has more than one count but fewer than ten. This chain uses TRBV28 with TRBJ2-1; D gene uncertain. CDR1 and CDR2 from the germline V gene are MDHEN and SYDVKM. Deletions cut 3 bases from V and 6 bases from J, with 6 bases between. This CDR3 is built from 12 residues. The CDR3 sequence: CASSLVSNEQFF. CDR3 bases: TGTGCCAGCAGTTTGGTGTCCAATGAGCAGTTCTTC.

This chain links TRBV6-6 with TRBJ1-4, with D possibly being TRBD1 (5 bases). CDR1 and CDR2 (germline): MNHNY, SVGAGI (reference sequence). The CDR3 loop spans 14 amino acids. The ends were cut back, 4 bases at V and 0 bases at J, with 6 bases in the middle. CDR3 residues: CASSSRATNEKLFF. CDR3 DNA: TGTGCCAGCAGTTCCAGGGCAACTAATGAAAAACTGTTTTTT.

This chain uses TRBV10-3 with TRBJ2-7; D remains ambiguous. Germline values: CDR1 ENHRY, CDR2 SYGVKD. With 3 bases removed from V and 6 bases from J, the gap between germline ends came to 6 bases. This CDR3 spans 11 amino acids. For the CDR3, the DNA is TGTGCCATCAGTGAAGATTCCGAGCAGTACTTC. Translation: CAISEDSEQYF.

This clone was found once. This chain links TRBV7-9 with TRBJ2-3, with 7 bases lining up with TRBD2. This CDR3 spans 18 amino acids. In germline, CDR1 is SEHNR, CDR2 FQNEAQ (reference sequence). Trimming took 5 bases from V and 4 from J; bases not matched to a gene: 18. Here the CDR3 reads CASSTLGAGRARADTQYF. For the CDR3, the DNA is TGTGCCAGCAGCACTCTAGGTGCAGGGAGGGCGAGGGCAGATACGCAGTATTTT. Combining the CDR3 with reference TRBV7-9 and TRBJ2-3 gives the whole variable domain DTGVSQNPRHKITKRGQNVTFRCDPISEHNRLYWYRQTLGQGPEFLTYFQNEAQLEKSRLLSDRFSAERPKGSFSTLEIQRTEQGDSAMYLCASSTLGAGRARADTQYFGPGTRLTVL.

In its sample, this clone was seen a few times. Here the CDR3 DNA reads TGTGCCAGCAGTAAGGTTGGGGGTCTGGGCTACACCTTC. Translated, it gives CASSKVGGLGYTF. The chain couples TRBV28 to TRBJ1-2; tentatively, D is TRBD1 (5 bases). The CDR3 contains 13 residues. Looked up from germline, CDR1 is MDHEN and CDR2 is SYDVKM. Trimming pared 5 bases from V and 8 bases from J, leaving 15 bases between.

The chain links TRBV5-5 to TRBJ1-5; TRBD1 aligns across 7 bases. Per germline, CDR1 SGHKS and CDR2 YYEKEE (reference sequence). This CDR3 is built from 15 residues. V was clipped by 6 bases and J by 2 bases; unmatched bases: 8. The DNA of the CDR3 is TGTGCCAGCACCAAGACAGGGAGCGGCAATCAGCCCCAGCATTTT. Protein product: CASTKTGSGNQPQHF. Full variable domain (outside the CDR3, taken from reference TRBV5-5 and TRBJ1-5): DAGVTQSPTHLIKTRGQQVTLRCSPISGHKSVSWYQQVLGQGPQFIFQYYEKEERGRGNFPDRFSARQFPNYSSELNVNALLLGDSALYLCASTKTGSGNQPQHFGDGTRLSIL.

The CDR3 coding sequence is TGTGCCATCAGTGAGTCGGAAGACGGCCATCAGCCCCAGCATTTT. The encoded protein is CAISESEDGHQPQHF. This chain joins TRBV10-3 and TRBJ1-5; no reliable D call. Germline V gene sequence: CDR1 ENHRY, CDR2 SYGVKD. The CDR3 runs 15 residues. The germline V and J ends were trimmed by 0 bases and 5 bases, with 11 bases remaining between them.

The chain joins TRBV7-9 to TRBJ1-3; no definite D call. Trimming shortened V by 5 bases and J by 3 bases, and 8 bases separated the two germline ends. This CDR3 comprises 13 residues. The germline CDR1 and CDR2 sequences are SEHNR and FQNEAQ (reference sequence). As DNA, the CDR3 is TGTGCCAGCAGCCTTGGTCTTGGAAACACCATATATTTT. It yields the protein CASSLGLGNTIYF.

V and J are TRBV2 and TRBJ1-1, with TRBD1 matching over 9 bases. The CDR3 spans 13 residues. The germline V gene has CDR1 SNHLY and CDR2 FYNNEI. V shed 9 bases, J shed 3 bases, and the junction held 5 bases outside the gene matches. The CDR3 DNA follows: TGTGCCAGACAGGGGGCTGTGTACACTGAAGCTTTCTTT. Protein sequence: CARQGAVYTEAFF.

This clone was seen once. This chain joins TRBV19 and TRBJ2-7; D possibly uses TRBD1 or TRBD2 (5 bases each). CDR3 length: 15 residues. Germline lookup yields CDR1 LNHDA and CDR2 SQIVND (reference sequence). V was trimmed by 3 bases and J by 0 bases, leaving 12 bases between them. CDR3 nucleotides: TGTGCCAGTAGTATCACCAGGGAGAGCTCCTACGAGCAGTACTTC. Translation: CASSITRESSYEQYF.

This clone was detected once. In nucleotides, the CDR3 is TGTGCCAGCAGACTCACCGGGACAGACAATGAGCAGTTCTTC. Its translation is CASRLTGTDNEQFF. The chain uses TRBV14 and TRBJ2-1; TRBD1 agrees at 7 bases. The CDR3 extends over 14 amino acids. V lost 6 bases and J lost 5; bases outside the gene matches: 7. Germline lookup yields CDR1 SGHDN and CDR2 FVKESK.

The chain is built from TRBV19 and TRBJ1-1, with D perhaps matching TRBD1 (6 bases). The V and J ends lost 9 bases and 5 bases respectively, with 22 bases between them. Looked up from germline, CDR1 is LNHDA and CDR2 is SQIVND (reference sequence). This CDR3 has 15 residues. CDR3: CASKIPGGGLTEAFF. CDR3 sequence (DNA): TGTGCCAGCAAGATACCGGGAGGGGGTTTAACTGAAGCTTTCTTT. Full variable domain (outside the CDR3, taken from reference TRBV19 and TRBJ1-1): DGGITQSPKYLFRKEGQNVTLSCEQNLNHDAMYWYRQDPGQGLRLIYYSQIVNDFQKGDIAEGYSVSREKKESFPLTVTSAQKNPTAFYLCASKIPGGGLTEAFFGQGTRLTVV.

The gene calls are TRBV15 and TRBJ2-7; D is tentatively TRBD1 or TRBD2 (5 bases each). The V end lost 3 bases, the J end lost 3 bases, and 12 bases lay between the germline ends. Looked up from germline, CDR1 is LNHNV and CDR2 is YYDKDF (reference sequence). The CDR3 consists of 14 residues. The CDR3 spells CATSSRDGHYEQYF. The CDR3 nucleotides are TGTGCCACCAGCAGCCGGGACGGACACTACGAGCAGTACTTC.

The chain employs TRBV15 and TRBJ2-3, with 7 bases identical to TRBD2. This CDR3 is 14 amino acids long. Looked up from germline, CDR1 is LNHNV and CDR2 is YYDKDF (reference sequence). V lost 6 bases to trimming and J lost 5 bases; unmatched junction nucleotides: 8. This chain's CDR3 is CATSGDSGGDTQYF. Here the CDR3 DNA reads TGTGCCACCAGTGGCGATTCGGGGGGAGATACGCAGTATTTT.

This chain uses TRBV9 with TRBJ1-1; 7 bases agree with TRBD1. CDR1 and CDR2 (germline): SGDLS, YYNGEE. J gave up 0 bases and V 4 bases, and 9 bases lay outside the gene matches. The CDR3 sequence is 16 residues long. The CDR3 DNA follows: TGTGCCAGCAGCCCAGGGGGAGGAGTCATGAACACTGAAGCTTTCTTT. This sequence encodes CASSPGGGVMNTEAFF.

The chain joins TRBV25-1 to TRBJ2-1; 9 bases match TRBD2. The CDR3 is 18 amino acids. CDR1 is MGHDK and CDR2 is SYGVNS in the germline V gene. V dropped 4 bases and J dropped 2; count of bases not matched to a gene: 12. The CDR3 coding sequence is TGTGCCAGCAGTGGGGCTGCGGGAGGGATTCGGCCCTACAATGAGCAGTTCTTC. Protein sequence: CASSGAAGGIRPYNEQFF. Combining the CDR3 with reference TRBV25-1 and TRBJ2-1 gives the whole variable domain EADIYQTPRYLVIGTGKKITLECSQTMGHDKMYWYQQDPGMELHLIHYSYGVNSTEKGDLSSESTVSRIRTEHFPLTLESARPSHTSQYLCASSGAAGGIRPYNEQFFGPGTRLTVL.

V usage is TRBV9 and J usage is TRBJ2-2; D unclear. The V end lost 3 bases, the J end lost 3 bases, and 3 bases lay between the germline ends. The germline gives CDR1 SGDLS, CDR2 YYNGEE. This CDR3 has 12 amino acids. The CDR3 loop reads CASSEDTGELFF. The CDR3 DNA is TGTGCCAGCAGCGAGGACACCGGGGAGCTGTTTTTT.

The rearrangement uses TRBV30 and TRBJ2-7; D is unresolved. The CDR3 loop spans 12 amino acids. Between the trimmed V and J ends, which lost 1 base and 0 bases, there was a span of 4 bases. Germline-derived CDR1 and CDR2 are GTSNPN and SVGIG (reference sequence). The DNA for the CDR3 is TGTGCCTGGAGTGACAGCTCCTACGAGCAGTACTTC. Translation: CAWSDSSYEQYF.

CDR3 bases: TGTGCCAGCAGACTGACAGGGAAAGAAGGCTACACCTTC. Protein: CASRLTGKEGYTF. V and J are TRBV7-9 and TRBJ1-2, with 7 bases that match TRBD1. Germline V gene sequence: CDR1 SEHNR, CDR2 FQNEAQ (reference sequence). Trimming removed 6 bases from V and 8 bases from J; junction bases left unmatched: 9. This CDR3 comprises 13 residues. The full variable domain, completed using reference TRBV7-9 and TRBJ1-2, is DTGVSQNPRHKITKRGQNVTFRCDPISEHNRLYWYRQTLGQGPEFLTYFQNEAQLEKSRLLSDRFSAERPKGSFSTLEIQRTEQGDSAMYLCASRLTGKEGYTFGSGTRLTVV.

V and J are TRBV6-5 and TRBJ2-1; D is unclear. The germline V and J ends were trimmed by 0 bases and 8 bases, with 8 bases remaining between them. Germline V lookup: CDR1 MNHEY, CDR2 SVGAGI. The CDR3 is 13 residues long. Written as DNA, the CDR3 is TGTGCCAGCAGTTACTCGAGGAGAGATGAGCAGTTCTTC. Translating gives CASSYSRRDEQFF.

V is TRBV6-6 and J is TRBJ1-2; 7 positions match TRBD1. Per germline, CDR1 MNHNY and CDR2 SVGAGI (reference sequence). CDR3 size: 16 residues. V lost 4 bases to trimming and J lost 4 bases; unmatched junction nucleotides: 12. In DNA form, the CDR3 reads TGTGCCAGCAGTTTCCGGGACAGACAATACCTCTATGGCTACACCTTC. This sequence encodes CASSFRDRQYLYGYTF.

The chain uses TRBV7-2 and TRBJ2-5; D is perhaps TRBD1 (5 bases). The germline V and J ends were trimmed by 5 bases and 5 bases, with 18 bases remaining between them. From germline, CDR1 is SGHTA and CDR2 FQGNSA. The CDR3 sequence is 15 residues long. CDR3 coding DNA: TGTGCCAGCAGCCTCCTGGGCAGGGCGATGGAGACCCAGTACTTC. It encodes CASSLLGRAMETQYF. The full variable domain, in which reference TRBV7-2 and TRBJ2-5 provide the parts outside the CDR3, is GAGVSQSPSNKVTEKGKDVELRCDPISGHTALYWYRQSLGQGLEFLIYFQGNSAPDKSGLPSDRFSAERTGGSVSTLTIQRTQQEDSAVYLCASSLLGRAMETQYFGPGTRLLVL.

The rearrangement joins TRBV9 to TRBJ1-3; 9 positions agree with TRBD1. The CDR3 has 15 residues. V shed 4 bases, J shed 0 bases, and the junction held 2 bases outside the gene matches. Germline V CDR1 and CDR2: SGDLS, YYNGEE. The CDR3 DNA is TGTGCCAGCAGCCCGACAGGGGGCTCTGGAAACACCATATATTTT. Translated, it gives CASSPTGGSGNTIYF.

The chain joins TRBV7-2 to TRBJ2-7, with unresolved D. V lost 5 bases and J lost 0, with 5 bases in between. The CDR3 loop spans 12 amino acids. Germline V gene data show CDR1 as SGHTA and CDR2 as FQGNSA. Here the CDR3 reads CASSHSSYEQYF. In DNA, the CDR3 is TGTGCCAGCAGCCATAGCTCCTACGAGCAGTACTTC.

This chain connects TRBV15 to TRBJ2-5; D tentatively reads TRBD1 or TRBD2 (6 bases each). The CDR3 loop spans 14 amino acids. V shed 8 bases and J shed 5 bases, with 18 bases lying between them. Looked up from germline, CDR1 is LNHNV and CDR2 is YYDKDF (reference sequence). Written as DNA, the CDR3 is TGTGCCACCCTCGAAGTAGGGGGAGGTGAGACCCAGTACTTC. Translating gives CATLEVGGGETQYF. The variable domain in full, completed from reference TRBV15 and TRBJ2-5, reads DAMVIQNPRYQVTQFGKPVTLSCSQTLNHNVMYWYQQKSSQAPKLLFHYYDKDFNNEADTPDNFQSRRPNTSFCFLDIRSPGLGDTAMYLCATLEVGGGETQYFGPGTRLLVL.

This clone occurred once. This chain joins TRBV6-1 and TRBJ1-1; perhaps TRBD1 as D (6 bases). Germline-derived CDR1 and CDR2 are MNHNS and SASEGT. This CDR3 spans 12 amino acids. V gave up 6 bases and J gave up 6 bases, with 11 bases separating them. In nucleotides, the CDR3 is TGTGCCAGCAGGTGGGGGGCCCCTGAAGCTTTCTTT. Residues: CASRWGAPEAFF.

A few counts support this clone. The V and J genes are TRBV11-2 and TRBJ2-3; unclear D gene. The CDR3 has 15 residues. CDR1 is SGHAT, CDR2 FQNNGV, per germline. Deletions cut 3 bases from V and 2 bases from J, with 12 bases between. The CDR3 DNA follows: TGTGCCAGCAGCTTGGAGAACTACCTCACAGATACGCAGTATTTT. It is translated as CASSLENYLTDTQYF. The complete variable domain, with remaining parts taken from reference TRBV11-2 and TRBJ2-3, reads EAGVAQSPRYKIIEKRQSVAFWCNPISGHATLYWYQQILGQGPKLLIQFQNNGVVDDSQLPKDRFSAERLKGVDSTLKIQPAKLEDSAVYLCASSLENYLTDTQYFGPGTRLTVL.

This chain links TRBV10-3 with TRBJ1-1; tentatively, D is TRBD1 (6 bases). V lost 7 bases, J lost 3 bases, and 21 bases lay in between. CDR3 length: 16 amino acids. Germline V gives CDR1 ENHRY, CDR2 SYGVKD. For the CDR3, the DNA is TGTGCCATCAAACTCGGGGGGCCCTCAACTGACACTGAAGCTTTCTTT. Its translation: CAIKLGGPSTDTEAFF.

DNA for the CDR3: TGTGCCAGCAGTCTAGGGGGCAGTTCGGATGAAAAACTGTTTTTT. Its protein product is CASSLGGSSDEKLFF. The genes are TRBV6-5 and TRBJ1-4; TRBD1 matches at 7 bases. The CDR3 extends over 15 amino acids. J was trimmed by 6 bases and V by 5 bases; bases with no gene match: 9. Germline CDR1 and CDR2: MNHEY and SVGAGI.